This TCR beta chain was sequenced in a study of blood T cell repertoires in COVID-19. Study context: The United States, Italy and Spain were the sources of the acute and convalescent COVID-19 samples.

TCRdb keeps only in-frame clones here, not all; method: immunoSEQ multiplex PCR. The data hold over 100,000 clones, with roughly 91% observed a single time. This TCR derives from a human donor in a cohort sampled during active COVID-19. Sequences were obtained from peripheral blood.

CDR3 nucleotides: TGCGCCAGCAGCTGGACTAGCGGGAGTGGCGCCGGGGAGCTGTTTTTT. Translation gives CASSWTSGSGAGELFF. The genes are TRBV5-1 and TRBJ2-2; 13 bases align to TRBD2. CDR3 length: 16 amino acids. The J segment lost 6 bases and the V segment lost 3 bases, leaving 5 bases of the junction unmatched. Germline V gene sequence: CDR1 SGHRS, CDR2 YFSETQ.